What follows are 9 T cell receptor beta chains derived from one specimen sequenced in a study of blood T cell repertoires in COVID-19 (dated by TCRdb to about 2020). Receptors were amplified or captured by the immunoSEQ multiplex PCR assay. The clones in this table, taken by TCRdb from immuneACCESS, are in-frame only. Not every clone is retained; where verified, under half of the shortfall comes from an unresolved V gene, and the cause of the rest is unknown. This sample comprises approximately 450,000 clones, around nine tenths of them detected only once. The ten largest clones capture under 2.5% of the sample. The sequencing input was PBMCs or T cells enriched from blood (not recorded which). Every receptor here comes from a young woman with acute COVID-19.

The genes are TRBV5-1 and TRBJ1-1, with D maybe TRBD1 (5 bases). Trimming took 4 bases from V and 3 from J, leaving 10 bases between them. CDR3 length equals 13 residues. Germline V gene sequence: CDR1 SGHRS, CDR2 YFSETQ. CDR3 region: CASSKGRDTEAFF. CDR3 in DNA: TGCGCCAGCAGCAAAGGCAGGGACACTGAAGCTTTCTTT.

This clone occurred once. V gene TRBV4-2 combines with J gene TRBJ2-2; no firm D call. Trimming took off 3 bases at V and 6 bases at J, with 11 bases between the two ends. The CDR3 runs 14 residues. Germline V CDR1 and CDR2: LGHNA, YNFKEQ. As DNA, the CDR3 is TGTGCCAGCAGCCAGAGTTTTGGTGCCGGGGAGCTGTTTTTT. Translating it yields CASSQSFGAGELFF.

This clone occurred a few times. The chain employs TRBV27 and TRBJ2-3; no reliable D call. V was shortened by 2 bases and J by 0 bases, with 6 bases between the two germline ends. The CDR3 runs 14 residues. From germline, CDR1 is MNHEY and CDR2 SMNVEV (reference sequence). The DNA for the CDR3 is TGTGCCAGCAGTTTAATGGCTAGCACAGATACGCAGTATTTT. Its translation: CASSLMASTDTQYF.

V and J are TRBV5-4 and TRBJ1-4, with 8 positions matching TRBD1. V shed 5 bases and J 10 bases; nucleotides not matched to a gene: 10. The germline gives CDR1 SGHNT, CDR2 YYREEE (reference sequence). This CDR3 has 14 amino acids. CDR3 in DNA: TGTGCCAGCAGAGAATCTTCCGGGACAGGAAAACTGTTTTTT. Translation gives CASRESSGTGKLFF.

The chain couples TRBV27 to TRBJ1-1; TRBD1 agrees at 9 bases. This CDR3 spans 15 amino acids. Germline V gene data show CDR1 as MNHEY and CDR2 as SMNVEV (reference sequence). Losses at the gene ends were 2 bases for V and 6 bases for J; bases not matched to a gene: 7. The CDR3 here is CASSLDRGGFSEAFF. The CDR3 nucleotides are TGTGCCAGCAGTTTAGACAGGGGGGGATTTTCTGAAGCTTTCTTT.

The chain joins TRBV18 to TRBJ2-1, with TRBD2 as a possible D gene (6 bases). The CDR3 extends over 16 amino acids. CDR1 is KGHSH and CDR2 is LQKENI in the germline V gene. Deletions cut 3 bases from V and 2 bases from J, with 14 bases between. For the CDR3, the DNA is TGTGCCAGCTCACCTAAAGGAGGGAGCACCTACAATGAGCAGTTCTTC. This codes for CASSPKGGSTYNEQFF. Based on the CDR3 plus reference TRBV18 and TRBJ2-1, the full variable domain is NAGVMQNPRHLVRRRGQEARLRCSPMKGHSHVYWYRQLPEEGLKFMVYLQKENIIDESGMPKERFSAEFPKEGPSILRIQQVVRGDSAAYFCASSPKGGSTYNEQFFGPGTRLTVL.

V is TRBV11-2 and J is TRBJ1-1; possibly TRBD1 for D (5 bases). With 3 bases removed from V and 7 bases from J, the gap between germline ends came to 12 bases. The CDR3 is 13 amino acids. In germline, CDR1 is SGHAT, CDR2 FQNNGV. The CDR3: CASSFGRVDEAFF. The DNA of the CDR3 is TGTGCCAGCAGCTTTGGCAGGGTTGATGAAGCTTTCTTT.

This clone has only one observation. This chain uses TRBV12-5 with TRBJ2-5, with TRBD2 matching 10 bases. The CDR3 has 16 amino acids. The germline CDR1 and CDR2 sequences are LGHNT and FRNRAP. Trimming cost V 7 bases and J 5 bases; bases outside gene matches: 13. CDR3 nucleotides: TGTGCTAGTGCCTGGGGTAGCGGGAGGTCCCATGAGACCCAGTACTTC. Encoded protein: CASAWGSGRSHETQYF. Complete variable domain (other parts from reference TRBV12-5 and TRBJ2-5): DARVTQTPRHKVTEMGQEVTMRCQPILGHNTVFWYRQTMMQGLELLAYFRNRAPLDDSGMPKDRFSAEMPDATLATLKIQPSEPRDSAVYFCASAWGSGRSHETQYFGPGTRLLVL.

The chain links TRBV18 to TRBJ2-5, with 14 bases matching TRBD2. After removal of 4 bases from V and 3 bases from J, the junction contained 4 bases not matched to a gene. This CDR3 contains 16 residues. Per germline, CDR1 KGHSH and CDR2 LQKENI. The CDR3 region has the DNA TGTGCCAGCTCACAGACTAGCGGGGGGGCCGAAGAGACCCAGTACTTC. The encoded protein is CASSQTSGGAEETQYF.